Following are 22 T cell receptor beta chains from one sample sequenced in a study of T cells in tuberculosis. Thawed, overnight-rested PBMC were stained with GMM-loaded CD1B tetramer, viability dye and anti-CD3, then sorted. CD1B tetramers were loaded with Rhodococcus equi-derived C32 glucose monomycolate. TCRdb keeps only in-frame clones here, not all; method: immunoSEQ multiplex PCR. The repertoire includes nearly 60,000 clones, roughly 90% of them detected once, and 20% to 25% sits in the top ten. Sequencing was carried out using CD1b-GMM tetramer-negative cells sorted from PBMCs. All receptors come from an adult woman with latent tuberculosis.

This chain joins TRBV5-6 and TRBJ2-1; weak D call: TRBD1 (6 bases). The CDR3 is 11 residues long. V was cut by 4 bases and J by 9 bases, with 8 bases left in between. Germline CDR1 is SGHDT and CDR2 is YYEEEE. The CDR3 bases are TGTGCCAGCAGCAGGACAGTTGAGCAGTTCTTC. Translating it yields CASSRTVEQFF.

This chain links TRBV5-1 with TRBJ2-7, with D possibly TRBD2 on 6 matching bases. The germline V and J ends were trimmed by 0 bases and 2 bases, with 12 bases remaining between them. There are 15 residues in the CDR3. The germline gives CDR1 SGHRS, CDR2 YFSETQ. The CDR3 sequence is CASSLVPGTPYEQYF. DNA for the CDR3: TGCGCCAGCAGCTTGGTTCCCGGGACTCCCTACGAGCAGTACTTC.

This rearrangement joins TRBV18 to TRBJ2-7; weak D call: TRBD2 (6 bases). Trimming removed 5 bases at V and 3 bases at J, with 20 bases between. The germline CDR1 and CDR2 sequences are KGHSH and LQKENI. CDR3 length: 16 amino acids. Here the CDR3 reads CASSKPYGSTNYEQYF. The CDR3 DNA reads TGTGCCAGCTCAAAACCCTACGGGAGCACCAACTACGAGCAGTACTTC.

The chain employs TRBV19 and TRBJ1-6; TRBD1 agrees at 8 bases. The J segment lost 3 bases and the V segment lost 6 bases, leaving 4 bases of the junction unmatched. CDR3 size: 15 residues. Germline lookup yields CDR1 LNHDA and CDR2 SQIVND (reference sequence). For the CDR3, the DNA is TGTGCCAGTAGGAGCGGACAGGGCTATAATTCACCCCTCCACTTT. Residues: CASRSGQGYNSPLHF.

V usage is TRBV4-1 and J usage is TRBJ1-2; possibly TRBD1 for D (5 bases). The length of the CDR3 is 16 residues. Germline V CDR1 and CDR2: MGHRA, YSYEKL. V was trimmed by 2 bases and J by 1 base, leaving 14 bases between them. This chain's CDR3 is CASSQTPTQGNYGYTF. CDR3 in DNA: TGCGCCAGCAGCCAAACCCCTACGCAGGGTAACTATGGCTACACCTTC.

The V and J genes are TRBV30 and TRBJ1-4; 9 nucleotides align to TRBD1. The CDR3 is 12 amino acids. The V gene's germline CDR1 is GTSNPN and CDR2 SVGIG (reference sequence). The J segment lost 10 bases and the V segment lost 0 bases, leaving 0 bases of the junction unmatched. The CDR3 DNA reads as TGTGCCTGGAGTGTACAGGGGGCAAAACTGTTTTTT. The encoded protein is CAWSVQGAKLFF. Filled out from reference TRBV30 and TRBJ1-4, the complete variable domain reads SQTIHQWPATLVQPVGSPLSLECTVEGTSNPNLYWYRQAAGRGLQLLFYSVGIGQISSEVPQNLSASRPQDRQFILSSKKLLLSDSGFYLCAWSVQGAKLFFGSGTQLSVL.

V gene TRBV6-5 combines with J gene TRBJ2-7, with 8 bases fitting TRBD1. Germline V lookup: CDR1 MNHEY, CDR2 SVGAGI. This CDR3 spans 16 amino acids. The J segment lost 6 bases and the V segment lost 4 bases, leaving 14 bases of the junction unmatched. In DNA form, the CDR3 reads TGTGCCAGCAGTTCTCCAATGGGGACAGGACCTACCGAGCAGTACTTC. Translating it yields CASSSPMGTGPTEQYF.

The CDR3 sequence is CASSIDRFGGSSYNEQFF. The CDR3 DNA follows: TGTGCCAGTAGTATAGATCGCTTTGGGGGGAGCTCCTACAATGAGCAGTTCTTC. V usage is TRBV19 and J usage is TRBJ2-1; possibly TRBD2 for D (6 bases). Germline lookup yields CDR1 LNHDA and CDR2 SQIVND (reference sequence). The CDR3 has 18 residues. V lost 0 bases and J 0 bases, leaving 15 bases between the germline ends. Together with reference TRBV19 and TRBJ2-1, the CDR3 gives the full variable domain: DGGITQSPKYLFRKEGQNVTLSCEQNLNHDAMYWYRQDPGQGLRLIYYSQIVNDFQKGDIAEGYSVSREKKESFPLTVTSAQKNPTAFYLCASSIDRFGGSSYNEQFFGPGTRLTVL.

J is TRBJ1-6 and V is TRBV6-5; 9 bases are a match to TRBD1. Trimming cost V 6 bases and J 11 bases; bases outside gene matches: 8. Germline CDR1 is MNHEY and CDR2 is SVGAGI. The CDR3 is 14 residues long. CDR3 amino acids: CASSRGQGLTPLHF. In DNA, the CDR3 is TGTGCCAGCAGCCGGGGACAGGGATTGACACCCCTCCACTTT.

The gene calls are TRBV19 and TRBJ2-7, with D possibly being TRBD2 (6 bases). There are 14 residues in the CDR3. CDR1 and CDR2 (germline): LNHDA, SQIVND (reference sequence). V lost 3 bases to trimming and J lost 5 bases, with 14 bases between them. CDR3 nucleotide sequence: TGTGCCAGTAGTATGTACGGGAGTACCCACGAGCAGTACTTC. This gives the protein CASSMYGSTHEQYF. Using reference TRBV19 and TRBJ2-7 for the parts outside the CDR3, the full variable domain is DGGITQSPKYLFRKEGQNVTLSCEQNLNHDAMYWYRQDPGQGLRLIYYSQIVNDFQKGDIAEGYSVSREKKESFPLTVTSAQKNPTAFYLCASSMYGSTHEQYFGPGTRLTVT.

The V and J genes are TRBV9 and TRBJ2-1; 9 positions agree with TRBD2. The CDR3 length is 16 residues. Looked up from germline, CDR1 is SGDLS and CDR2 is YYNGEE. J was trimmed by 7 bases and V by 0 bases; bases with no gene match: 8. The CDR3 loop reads CASSVGGSGRPNEQFF. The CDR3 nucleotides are TGTGCCAGCAGCGTAGGTGGGAGCGGGAGGCCAAATGAGCAGTTCTTC.

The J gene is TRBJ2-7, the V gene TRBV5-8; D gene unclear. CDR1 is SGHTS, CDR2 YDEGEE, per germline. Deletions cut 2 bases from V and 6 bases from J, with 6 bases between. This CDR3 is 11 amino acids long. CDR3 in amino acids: CASSLPGEQYF. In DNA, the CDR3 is TGTGCCAGCAGCTTACCGGGCGAGCAGTACTTC.

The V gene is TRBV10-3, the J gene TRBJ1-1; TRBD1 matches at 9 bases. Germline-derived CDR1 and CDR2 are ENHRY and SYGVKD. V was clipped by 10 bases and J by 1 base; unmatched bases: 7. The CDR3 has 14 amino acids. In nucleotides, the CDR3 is TGTGCCACCAAGGGGGGACAGGGGAACACTGAAGCTTTCTTT. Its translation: CATKGGQGNTEAFF.

The DNA of the CDR3 is TGTGCCAGCAAGAGGGAGCAGCCCTCGAGAGATACGCAGTATTTT. Translated: CASKREQPSRDTQYF. The chain has TRBV2 and TRBJ2-3; the D gene is possibly TRBD2 (5 bases). Germline V gene data show CDR1 as SNHLY and CDR2 as FYNNEI. Trimming removed 7 bases at V and 5 bases at J, with 19 bases between. This CDR3 comprises 15 residues. Based on the CDR3 plus reference TRBV2 and TRBJ2-3, the full variable domain is EPEVTQTPSHQVTQMGQEVILRCVPISNHLYFYWYRQILGQKVEFLVSFYNNEISEKSEIFDDQFSVERPDGSNFTLKIRSTKLEDSAMYFCASKREQPSRDTQYFGPGTRLTVL.

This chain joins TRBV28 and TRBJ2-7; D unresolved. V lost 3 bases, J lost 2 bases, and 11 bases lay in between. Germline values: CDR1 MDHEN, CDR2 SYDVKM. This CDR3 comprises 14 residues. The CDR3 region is CASSFLTETYEQYF. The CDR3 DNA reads TGTGCCAGCAGTTTCCTTACGGAGACCTACGAGCAGTACTTC.

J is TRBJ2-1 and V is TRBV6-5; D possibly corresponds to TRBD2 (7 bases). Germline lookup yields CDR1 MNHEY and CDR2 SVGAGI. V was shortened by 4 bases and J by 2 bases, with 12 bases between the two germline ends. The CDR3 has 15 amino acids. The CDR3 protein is CASSLVGGPYNEQFF. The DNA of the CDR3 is TGTGCCAGCAGTTTAGTGGGGGGGCCCTACAATGAGCAGTTCTTC.

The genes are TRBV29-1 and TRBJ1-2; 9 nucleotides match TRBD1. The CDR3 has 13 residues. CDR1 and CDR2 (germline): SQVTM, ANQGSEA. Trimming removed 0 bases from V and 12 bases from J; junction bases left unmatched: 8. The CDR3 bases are TGCAGCGTTGAAGAAGGGGACAGGGCGGCCCACACCTTC. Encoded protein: CSVEEGDRAAHTF.

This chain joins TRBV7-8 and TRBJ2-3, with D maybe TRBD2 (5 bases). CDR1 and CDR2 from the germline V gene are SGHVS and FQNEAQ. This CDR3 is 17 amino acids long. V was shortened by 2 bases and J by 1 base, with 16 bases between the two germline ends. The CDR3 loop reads CASSLLRRATGTDTQYF. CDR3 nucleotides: TGTGCCAGCAGCTTATTGAGGCGGGCTACTGGCACAGATACGCAGTATTTT.

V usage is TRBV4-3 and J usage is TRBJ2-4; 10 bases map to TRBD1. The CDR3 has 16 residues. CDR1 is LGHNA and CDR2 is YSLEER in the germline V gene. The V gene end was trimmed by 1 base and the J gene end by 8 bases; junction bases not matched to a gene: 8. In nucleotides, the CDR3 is TGCGCCAGCAGCCAAGTCCTCGGGACAGGGGCGGACATTCAGTACTTC. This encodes CASSQVLGTGADIQYF.

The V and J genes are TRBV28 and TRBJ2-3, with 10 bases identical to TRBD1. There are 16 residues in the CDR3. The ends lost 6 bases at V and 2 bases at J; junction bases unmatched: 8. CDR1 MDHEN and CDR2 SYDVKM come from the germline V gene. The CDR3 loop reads CASRGQGRGYTDTQYF. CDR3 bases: TGTGCCAGCAGGGGACAGGGGAGGGGGTACACAGATACGCAGTATTTT.

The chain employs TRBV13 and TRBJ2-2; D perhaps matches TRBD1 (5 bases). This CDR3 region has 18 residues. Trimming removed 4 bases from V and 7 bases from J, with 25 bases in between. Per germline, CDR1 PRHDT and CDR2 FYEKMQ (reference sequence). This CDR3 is CASSSGWQGDAIGGELFF. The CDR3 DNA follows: TGTGCCAGCAGCTCTGGATGGCAGGGCGATGCGATTGGCGGGGAGCTGTTTTTT.

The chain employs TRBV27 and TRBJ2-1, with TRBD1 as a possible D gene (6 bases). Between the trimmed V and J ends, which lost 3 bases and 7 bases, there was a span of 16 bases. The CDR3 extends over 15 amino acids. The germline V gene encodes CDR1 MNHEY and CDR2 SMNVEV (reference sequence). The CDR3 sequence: CASSFPGTRRNEQFF. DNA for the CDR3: TGTGCCAGCAGTTTCCCCGGGACAAGACGAAATGAGCAGTTCTTC.